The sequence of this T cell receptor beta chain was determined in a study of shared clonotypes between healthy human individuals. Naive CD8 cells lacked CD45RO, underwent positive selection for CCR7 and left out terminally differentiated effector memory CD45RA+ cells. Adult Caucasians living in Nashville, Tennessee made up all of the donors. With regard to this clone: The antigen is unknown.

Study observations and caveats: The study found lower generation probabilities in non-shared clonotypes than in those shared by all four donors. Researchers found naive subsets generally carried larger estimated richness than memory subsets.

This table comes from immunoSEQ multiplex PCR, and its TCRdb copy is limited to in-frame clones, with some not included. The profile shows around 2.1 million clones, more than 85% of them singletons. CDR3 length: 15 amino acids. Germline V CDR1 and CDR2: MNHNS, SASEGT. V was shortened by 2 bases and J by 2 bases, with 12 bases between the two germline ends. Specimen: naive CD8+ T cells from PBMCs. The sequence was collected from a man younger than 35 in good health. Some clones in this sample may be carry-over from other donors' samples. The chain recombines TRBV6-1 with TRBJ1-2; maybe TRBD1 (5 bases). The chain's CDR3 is CASSERAGWNYGYTF. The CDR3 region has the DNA TGTGCCAGCAGTGAACGGGCAGGGTGGAACTATGGCTACACCTTC.